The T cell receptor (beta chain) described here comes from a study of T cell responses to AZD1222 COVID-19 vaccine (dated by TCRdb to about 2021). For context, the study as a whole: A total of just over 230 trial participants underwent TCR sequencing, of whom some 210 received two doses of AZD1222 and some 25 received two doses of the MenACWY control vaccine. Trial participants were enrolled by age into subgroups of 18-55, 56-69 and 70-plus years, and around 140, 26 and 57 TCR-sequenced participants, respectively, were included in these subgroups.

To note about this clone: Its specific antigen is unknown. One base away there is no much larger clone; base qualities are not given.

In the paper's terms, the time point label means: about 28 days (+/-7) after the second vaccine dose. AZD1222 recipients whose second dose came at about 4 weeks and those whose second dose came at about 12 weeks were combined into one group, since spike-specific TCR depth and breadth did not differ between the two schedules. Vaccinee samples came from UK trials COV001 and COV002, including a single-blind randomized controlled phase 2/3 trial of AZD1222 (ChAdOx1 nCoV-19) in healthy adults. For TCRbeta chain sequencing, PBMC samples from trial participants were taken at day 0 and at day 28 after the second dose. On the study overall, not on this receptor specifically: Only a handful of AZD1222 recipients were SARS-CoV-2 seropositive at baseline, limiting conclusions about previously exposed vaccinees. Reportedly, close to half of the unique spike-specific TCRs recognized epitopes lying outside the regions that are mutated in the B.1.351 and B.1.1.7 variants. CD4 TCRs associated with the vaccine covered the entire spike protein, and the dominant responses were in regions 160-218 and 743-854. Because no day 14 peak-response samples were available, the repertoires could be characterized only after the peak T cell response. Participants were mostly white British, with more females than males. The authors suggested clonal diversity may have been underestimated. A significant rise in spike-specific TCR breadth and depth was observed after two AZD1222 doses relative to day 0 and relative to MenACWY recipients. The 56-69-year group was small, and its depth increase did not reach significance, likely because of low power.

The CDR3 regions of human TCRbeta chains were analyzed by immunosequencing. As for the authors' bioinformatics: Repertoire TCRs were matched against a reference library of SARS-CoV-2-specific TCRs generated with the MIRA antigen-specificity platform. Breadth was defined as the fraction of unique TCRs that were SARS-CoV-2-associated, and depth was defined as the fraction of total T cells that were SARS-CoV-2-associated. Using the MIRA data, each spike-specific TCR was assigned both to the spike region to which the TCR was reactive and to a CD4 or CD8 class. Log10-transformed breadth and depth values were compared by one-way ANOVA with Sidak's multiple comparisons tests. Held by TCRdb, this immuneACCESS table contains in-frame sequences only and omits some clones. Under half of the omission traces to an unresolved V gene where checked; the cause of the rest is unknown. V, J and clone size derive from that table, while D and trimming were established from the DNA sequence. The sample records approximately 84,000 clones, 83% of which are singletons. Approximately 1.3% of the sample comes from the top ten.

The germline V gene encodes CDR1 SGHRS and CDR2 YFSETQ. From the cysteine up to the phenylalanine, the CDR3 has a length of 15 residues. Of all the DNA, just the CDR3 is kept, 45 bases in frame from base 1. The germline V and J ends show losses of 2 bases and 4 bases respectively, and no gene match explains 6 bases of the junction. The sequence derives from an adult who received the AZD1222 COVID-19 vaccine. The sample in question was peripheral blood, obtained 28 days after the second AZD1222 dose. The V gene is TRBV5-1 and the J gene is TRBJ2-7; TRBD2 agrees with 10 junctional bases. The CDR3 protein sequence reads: CASSFVGTSAYEQYF. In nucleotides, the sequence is TGCGCCAGCAGCTTTGTAGGGACTAGCGCTTACGAGCAGTACTTC.